This T cell receptor beta chain was captured in a study of cytomegalovirus exposure and HLA in healthy donors. Study summary: Across around 400 genotyped donors, 81% landed in the Caucasian-associated ancestry cluster.

The PCR ran on 60 Vbeta and 13 Jbeta primers. Original processing methods: An analysis performed later counted around 86 million unique TCR beta chains (around 9.9 million of them shared). Assay: immunoSEQ multiplex PCR; the TCRdb copy retains only in-frame clones and omits some. D and trimming come from the DNA, and the V and J calls and clone size come from that table. The sample shows approximately 80,000 clones, 65% to 75% of them seen only once. This clone was counted a few times. V was cut by 9 bases and J by 1 base, with 24 bases left in between. Germline CDR1 is WSHSY and CDR2 is SAAADI. CDR3 length: 17 residues.

Sequences were obtained from PBMCs. The sequence was collected from a man aged 55 to 70 in good health and CMV-seronegative. The chain recombines TRBV10-2 with TRBJ1-1; tentative D call: TRBD1 (5 bases). CDR3 DNA: TGCGCCAGGCGCGGGACGGCGAGAGGAGTCGGGAACACTGAAGCTTTCTTT. It is translated as CARRGTARGVGNTEAFF.